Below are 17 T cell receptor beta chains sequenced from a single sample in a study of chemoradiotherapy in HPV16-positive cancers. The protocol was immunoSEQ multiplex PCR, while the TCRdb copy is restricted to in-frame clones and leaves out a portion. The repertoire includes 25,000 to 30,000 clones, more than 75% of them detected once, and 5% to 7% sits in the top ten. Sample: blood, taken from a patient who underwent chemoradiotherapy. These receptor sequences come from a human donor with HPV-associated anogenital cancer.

CDR3 sequence reads: CASSSTQGYGYTF. CDR3 in DNA: TGTGCCAGCAGCTCAACACAGGGATATGGCTACACCTTC. V gene TRBV7-9 combines with J gene TRBJ1-2, with D perhaps TRBD1 (6 bases). The ends were cut back, 4 bases at V and 5 bases at J, with 11 bases in the middle. The germline CDR1 and CDR2 sequences are SEHNR and FQNEAQ (reference sequence). This CDR3 is 13 amino acids long.

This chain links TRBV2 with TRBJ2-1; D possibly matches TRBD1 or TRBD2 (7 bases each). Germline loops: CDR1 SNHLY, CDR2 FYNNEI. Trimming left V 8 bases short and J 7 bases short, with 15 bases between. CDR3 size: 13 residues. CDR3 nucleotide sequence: TGTGCCAGCCCGACAGGGACTATTAATGAGCAGTTCTTC. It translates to CASPTGTINEQFF.

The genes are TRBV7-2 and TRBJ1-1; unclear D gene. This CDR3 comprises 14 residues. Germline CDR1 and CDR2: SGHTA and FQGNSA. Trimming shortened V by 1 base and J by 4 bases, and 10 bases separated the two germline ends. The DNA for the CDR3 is TGTGCCAGCAGCTTAGATACCCGGGGCACTGAAGCTTTCTTT. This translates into CASSLDTRGTEAFF.

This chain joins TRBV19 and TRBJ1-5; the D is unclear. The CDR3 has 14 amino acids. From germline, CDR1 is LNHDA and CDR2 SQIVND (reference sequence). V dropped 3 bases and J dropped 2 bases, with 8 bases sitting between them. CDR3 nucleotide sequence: TGTGCCAGTAGTATTCAGGCAGGCAATCAGCCCCAGCATTTT. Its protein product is CASSIQAGNQPQHF. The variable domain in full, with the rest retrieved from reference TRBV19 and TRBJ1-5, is DGGITQSPKYLFRKEGQNVTLSCEQNLNHDAMYWYRQDPGQGLRLIYYSQIVNDFQKGDIAEGYSVSREKKESFPLTVTSAQKNPTAFYLCASSIQAGNQPQHFGDGTRLSIL.

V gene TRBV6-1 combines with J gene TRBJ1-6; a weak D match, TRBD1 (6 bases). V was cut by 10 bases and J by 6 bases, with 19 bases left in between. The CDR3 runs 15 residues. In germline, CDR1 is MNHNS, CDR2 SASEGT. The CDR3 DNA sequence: TGTGCCACATCTGGGGGGGCGTTATCTAATTCACCCCTCCACTTT. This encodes CATSGGALSNSPLHF.

The CDR3 DNA reads TGTGCCAGTAGTGCAGGGGTGAGCAATCAGCCCCAGCATTTT. Its translation: CASSAGVSNQPQHF. V and J are TRBV19 and TRBJ1-5; a weak D match, TRBD1 (6 bases). The CDR3 totals 14 residues. CDR1 LNHDA and CDR2 SQIVND come from the germline V gene (reference sequence). The germline V and J ends were trimmed by 5 bases and 1 base, with 9 bases remaining between them.

The CDR3 loop is CASSFRDRGCQPQHF. Here the CDR3 DNA reads TGTGCCAGCAGTTTCCGGGACAGGGGATGTCAGCCCCAGCATTTT. The chain is built from TRBV6-7 and TRBJ1-5; 10 nucleotides align to TRBD1. TRBV6-7 carries the ORF label, with uncertain function. The ends lost 4 bases at V and 6 bases at J; junction bases unmatched: 6. The CDR3 covers 15 residues.

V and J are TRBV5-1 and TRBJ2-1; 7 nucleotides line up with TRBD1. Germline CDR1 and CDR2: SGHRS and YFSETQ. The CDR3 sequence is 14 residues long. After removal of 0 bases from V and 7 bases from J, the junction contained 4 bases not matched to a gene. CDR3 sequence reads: CASSLEGASNEQFF. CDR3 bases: TGCGCCAGCAGCTTGGAGGGGGCGAGTAATGAGCAGTTCTTC.

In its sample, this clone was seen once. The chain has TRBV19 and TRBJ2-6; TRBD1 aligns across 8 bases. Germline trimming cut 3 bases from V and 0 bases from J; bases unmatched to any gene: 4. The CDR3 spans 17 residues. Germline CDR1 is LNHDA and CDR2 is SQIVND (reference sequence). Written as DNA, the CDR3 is TGTGCCAGTAGTATGGGACAGGCCGGCTCTGGGGCCAACGTCCTGACTTTC. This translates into CASSMGQAGSGANVLTF. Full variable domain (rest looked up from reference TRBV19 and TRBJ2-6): DGGITQSPKYLFRKEGQNVTLSCEQNLNHDAMYWYRQDPGQGLRLIYYSQIVNDFQKGDIAEGYSVSREKKESFPLTVTSAQKNPTAFYLCASSMGQAGSGANVLTFGAGSRLTVL.

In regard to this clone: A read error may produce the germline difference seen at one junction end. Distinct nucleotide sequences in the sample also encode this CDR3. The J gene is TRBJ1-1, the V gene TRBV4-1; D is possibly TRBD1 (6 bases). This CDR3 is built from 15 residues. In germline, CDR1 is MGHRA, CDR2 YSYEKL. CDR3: CASSQLDRFNTEAFF. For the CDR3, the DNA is TGCGCCAGCAGCCAATTGGACAGATTTAATACTGAGGCTTTCTTT.

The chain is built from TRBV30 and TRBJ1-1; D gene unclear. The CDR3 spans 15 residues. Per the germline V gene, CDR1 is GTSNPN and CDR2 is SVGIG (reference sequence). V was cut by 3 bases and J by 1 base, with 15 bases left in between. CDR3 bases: TGTGCCTGGAGCCCTTACTCTAATTCGAACACTGAAGCTTTCTTT. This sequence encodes CAWSPYSNSNTEAFF.

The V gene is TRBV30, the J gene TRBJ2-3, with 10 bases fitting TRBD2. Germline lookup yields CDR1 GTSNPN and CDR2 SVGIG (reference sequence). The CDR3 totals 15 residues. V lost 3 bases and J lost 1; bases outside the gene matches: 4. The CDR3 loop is CAWRLGLAGTDTQYF. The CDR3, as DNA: TGTGCCTGGAGATTAGGACTAGCGGGCACAGATACGCAGTATTTT.

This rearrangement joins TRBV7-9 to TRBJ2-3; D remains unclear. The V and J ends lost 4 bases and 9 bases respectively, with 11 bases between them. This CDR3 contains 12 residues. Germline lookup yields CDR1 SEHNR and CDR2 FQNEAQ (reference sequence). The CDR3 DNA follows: TGTGCCAGCAGCTCTGCGCAGGAGACGCAGTATTTT. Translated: CASSSAQETQYF.

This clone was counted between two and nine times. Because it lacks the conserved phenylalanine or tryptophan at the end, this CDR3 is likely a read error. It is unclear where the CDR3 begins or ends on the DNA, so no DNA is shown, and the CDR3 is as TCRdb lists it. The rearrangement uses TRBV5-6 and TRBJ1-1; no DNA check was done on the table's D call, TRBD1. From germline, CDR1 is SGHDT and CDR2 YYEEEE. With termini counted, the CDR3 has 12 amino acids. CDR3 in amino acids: CASSLKGQGREL.

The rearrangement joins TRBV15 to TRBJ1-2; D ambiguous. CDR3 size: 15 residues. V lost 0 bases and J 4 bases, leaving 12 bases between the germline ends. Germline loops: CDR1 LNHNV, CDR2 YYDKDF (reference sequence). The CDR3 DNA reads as TGTGCCACCAGCAGAGATACTTTGGTGGGCTATGGCTACACCTTC. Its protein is CATSRDTLVGYGYTF.

The CDR3 DNA is TGTGCCAGCTCACGGGGGGCTGGGACTGAAGCTTTCTTT. It specifies CASSRGAGTEAFF. The rearrangement joins TRBV18 to TRBJ1-1; D may be TRBD1 (6 bases). Deletions cut 4 bases from V and 5 bases from J, with 11 bases between. CDR3 length: 13 amino acids. Germline CDR1 reads KGHSH; CDR2 reads LQKENI.

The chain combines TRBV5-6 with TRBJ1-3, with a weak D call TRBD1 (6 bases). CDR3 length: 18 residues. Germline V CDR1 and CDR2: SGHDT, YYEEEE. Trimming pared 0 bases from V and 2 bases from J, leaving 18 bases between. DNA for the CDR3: TGTGCCAGCAGCTTGGGTCTGGGGGGCGCGGGGCCTGGAAACACCATATATTTT. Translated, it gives CASSLGLGGAGPGNTIYF.